This T cell receptor beta chain was found in a study of T cell clonotyping in hematopoietic cell transplantation. Findings and caveats of the study: Broader posttransplant TCR repertoire diversity was predicted by graft donor and pretransplant recipient Inverse Simpson Index values.

Stated time point: recipient sample about 28 days before transplant, after cytoreduction. A note on this clone: The antigen is unknown.

Sequenced by immunoSEQ multiplex PCR; TCRdb stores in-frame clones only, minus some. Of tens of thousands of clones detected, 90% to 97% appear once; the ten largest clones hold around 1.7%. Per germline, CDR1 GTSNPN and CDR2 SVGIG (reference sequence). The CDR3 consists of 12 residues. V lost 4 bases to trimming and J lost 6 bases; unmatched junction nucleotides: 4. The sample was peripheral blood mononuclear cells, taken before stem cell transplant. The TCR comes from a woman aged 45-59 years with acute myeloid leukemia. Some clones in this sample may be carry-over from other donors' samples. The chain links TRBV30 to TRBJ1-1; 8 nucleotides line up with TRBD1. In DNA form, the CDR3 reads TGTGCCTGGACGGACAGGGCTGCTGAAGCTTTCTTT. It yields the protein CAWTDRAAEAFF.